This TCR beta chain came from a study of blood T cell repertoires in COVID-19. Profiled with immunoSEQ multiplex PCR; TCRdb holds only in-frame clones, not every one. The data contain about 160,000 clones, about 87% of them seen just once; the ten biggest clones take up approximately 4.1%. The V and J ends lost 0 bases and 5 bases respectively, with 14 bases between them. Germline V CDR1 and CDR2: SGDLS, YYNGEE. This CDR3 has 15 amino acids. This TCR came from a woman aged 55-69 years who had recovered from COVID-19. Sequencing was carried out using peripheral blood. The chain recombines TRBV9 with TRBJ2-5; possibly TRBD2 for D (6 bases). CDR3 coding DNA: TGTGCCAGCAGCGTAGGGGCGGGGCCGTGGGAGACCCAGTACTTC. This translates into CASSVGAGPWETQYF.